This T cell receptor beta chain was retrieved from a study of blood T cell repertoires in COVID-19. On the study more broadly: Donors in the United States, Italy and Spain gave samples during acute or convalescent COVID-19. PBMCs, B-cell-depleted T cells, or T cells were the source of the cDNA or gDNA that made up the material.

Seattle patients were enrolled while actively infected and followed longitudinally. Per the original methods: Reference gene primer amplification yielded estimated nucleated cell counts. Here immunoSEQ multiplex PCR was the method, and the copy in TCRdb shows in-frame clones only, minus some. The DNA was the basis for D and trimming; V, J and clone size are from that table. Of 450,000 or so clones listed, 85% to 90% are singletons. The V end was cut by 3 bases, the J end by 4 bases, with 15 bases between. The CDR3 consists of 15 residues. Germline CDR1 reads MNHEY; CDR2 reads SMNVEV (reference sequence).

The chain carries TRBV27 and TRBJ1-2; tentatively, D is TRBD1 (5 bases). The specimen sequenced was peripheral blood. The clonotype originates from a man between 18 and 29 years old with COVID-19, enrolled during active disease. CDR3 nucleotide sequence: TGTGCCAGCAGTTTTAGGGGCTTAGAGCTCTATGGCTACACCTTC. This translates into CASSFRGLELYGYTF.